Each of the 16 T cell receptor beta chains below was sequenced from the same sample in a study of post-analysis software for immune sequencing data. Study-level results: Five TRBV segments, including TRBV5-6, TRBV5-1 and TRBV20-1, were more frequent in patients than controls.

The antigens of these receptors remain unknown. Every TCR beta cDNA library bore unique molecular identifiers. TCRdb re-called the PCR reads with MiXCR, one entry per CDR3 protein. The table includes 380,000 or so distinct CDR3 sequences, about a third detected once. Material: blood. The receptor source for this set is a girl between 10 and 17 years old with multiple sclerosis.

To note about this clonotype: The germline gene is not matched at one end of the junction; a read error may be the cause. The CDR3 DNA reads TGCGCCAGCAGCTTGGAAGGCGGGGGGTCCTTCAATGAGCAGTTCTTC. Residues: CASSLEGGGSFNEQFF. V and J are TRBV5-1 and TRBJ2-1; 8 bases are a match to TRBD2. Germline V lookup: CDR1 SGHRS, CDR2 YFSETQ. The CDR3 covers 16 residues.

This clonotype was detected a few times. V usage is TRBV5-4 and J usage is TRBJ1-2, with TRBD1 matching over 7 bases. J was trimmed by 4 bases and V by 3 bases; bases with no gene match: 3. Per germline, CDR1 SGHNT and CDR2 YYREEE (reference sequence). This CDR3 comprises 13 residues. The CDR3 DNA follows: TGTGCCAGCAGCTGGGCAGGGGGCTATGGCTACACCTTC. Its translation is CASSWAGGYGYTF.

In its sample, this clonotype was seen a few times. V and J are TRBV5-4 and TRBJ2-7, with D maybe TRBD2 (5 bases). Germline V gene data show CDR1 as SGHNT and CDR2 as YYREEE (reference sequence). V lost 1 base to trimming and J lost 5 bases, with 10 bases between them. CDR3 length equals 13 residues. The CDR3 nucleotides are TGTGCCAGCAGCTTGCAGTCGAGGGACGAGCAGTACTTC. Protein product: CASSLQSRDEQYF.

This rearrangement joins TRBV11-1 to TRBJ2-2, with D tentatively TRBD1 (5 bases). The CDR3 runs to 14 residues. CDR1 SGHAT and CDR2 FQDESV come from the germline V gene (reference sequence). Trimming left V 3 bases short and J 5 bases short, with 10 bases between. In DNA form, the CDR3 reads TGTGCCAGCAGCTTCCCAGGGTATACCGGGGAGCTGTTTTTT. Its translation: CASSFPGYTGELFF.

CDR3 sequence (DNA): TGCGCCAGCAGCCAAGGGGGAGCCGGCAAGGGTGAAAAACTGTTTTTT. Translated: CASSQGGAGKGEKLFF. V gene TRBV4-1 combines with J gene TRBJ1-4; no clear D gene. V lost 1 base and J lost 7, with 16 bases in between. This CDR3 is 16 amino acids long. The V gene's germline CDR1 is MGHRA and CDR2 YSYEKL.

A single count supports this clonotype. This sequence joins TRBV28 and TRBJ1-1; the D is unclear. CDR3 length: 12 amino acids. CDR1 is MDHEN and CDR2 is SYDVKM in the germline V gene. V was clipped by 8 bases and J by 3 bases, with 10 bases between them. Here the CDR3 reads CASDTADTEAFF. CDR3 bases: TGTGCCAGCGACACGGCGGACACTGAAGCTTTCTTT.

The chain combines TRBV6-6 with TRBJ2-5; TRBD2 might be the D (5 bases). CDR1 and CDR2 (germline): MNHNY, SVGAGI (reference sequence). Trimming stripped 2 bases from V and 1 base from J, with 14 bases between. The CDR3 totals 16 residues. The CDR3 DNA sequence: TGTGCCAGCAGTTACCATCAAGGGAGACTCCAAGAGACCCAGTACTTC. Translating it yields CASSYHQGRLQETQYF.

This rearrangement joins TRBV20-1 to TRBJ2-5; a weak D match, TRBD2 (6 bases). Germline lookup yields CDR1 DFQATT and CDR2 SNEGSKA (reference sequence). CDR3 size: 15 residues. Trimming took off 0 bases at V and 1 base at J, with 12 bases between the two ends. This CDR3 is CSARDWGGAQETQYF. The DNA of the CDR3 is TGCAGTGCTAGAGATTGGGGAGGTGCCCAAGAGACCCAGTACTTC.

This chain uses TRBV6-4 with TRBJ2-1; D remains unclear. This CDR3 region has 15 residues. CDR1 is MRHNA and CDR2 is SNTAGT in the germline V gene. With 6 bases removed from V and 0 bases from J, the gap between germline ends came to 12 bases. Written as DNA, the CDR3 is TGTGCCAGCAGGGAACACTTCAGCTCCTACAATGAGCAGTTCTTC. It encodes CASREHFSSYNEQFF.

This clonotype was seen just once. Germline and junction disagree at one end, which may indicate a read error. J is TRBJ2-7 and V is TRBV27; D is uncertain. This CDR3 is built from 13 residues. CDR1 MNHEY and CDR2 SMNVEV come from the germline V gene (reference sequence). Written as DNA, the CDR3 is TGTGCCAGCGGTTTAAAGGGCTCCTACGAGCAGTACTTC. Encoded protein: CASGLKGSYEQYF.

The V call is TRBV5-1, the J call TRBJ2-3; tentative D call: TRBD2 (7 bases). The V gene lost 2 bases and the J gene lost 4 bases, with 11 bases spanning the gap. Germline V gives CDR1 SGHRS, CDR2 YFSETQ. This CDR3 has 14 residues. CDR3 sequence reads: CASSFGGRSDTQYF. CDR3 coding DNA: TGCGCCAGCAGCTTCGGGGGGCGGTCAGATACGCAGTATTTT.

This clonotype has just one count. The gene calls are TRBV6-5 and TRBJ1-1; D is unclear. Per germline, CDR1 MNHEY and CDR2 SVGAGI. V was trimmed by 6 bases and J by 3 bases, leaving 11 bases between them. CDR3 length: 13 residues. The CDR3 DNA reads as TGTGCCAGCAGCCGTGAGTCGTACACTGAAGCTTTCTTT. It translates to CASSRESYTEAFF.

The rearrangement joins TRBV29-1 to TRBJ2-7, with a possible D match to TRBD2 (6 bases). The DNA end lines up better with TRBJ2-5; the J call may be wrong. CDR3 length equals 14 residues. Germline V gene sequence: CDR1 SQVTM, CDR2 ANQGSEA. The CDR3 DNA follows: TGCAGCGTTCTTGGCGGGGAGAATCGGGAGACCCAGTACTTC. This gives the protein CSVLGGENRETQYF.

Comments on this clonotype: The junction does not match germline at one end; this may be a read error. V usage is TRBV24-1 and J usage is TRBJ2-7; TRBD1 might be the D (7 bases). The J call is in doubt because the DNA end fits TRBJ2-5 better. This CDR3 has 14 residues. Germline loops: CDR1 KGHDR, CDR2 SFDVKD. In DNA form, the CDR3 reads TGCGCCACCAGTGAGGGGGCGGGGCGGGAGACCCAGTACTTC. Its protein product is CATSEGAGRETQYF.

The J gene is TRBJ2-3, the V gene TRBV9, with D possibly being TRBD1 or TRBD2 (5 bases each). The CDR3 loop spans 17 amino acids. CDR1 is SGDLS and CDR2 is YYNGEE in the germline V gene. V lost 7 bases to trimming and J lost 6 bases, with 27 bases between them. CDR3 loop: CASSAHQGLDLGDTQYF. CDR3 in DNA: TGTGCCAGCTCCGCCCACCAGGGATTGGACTTAGGGGATACGCAGTATTTT. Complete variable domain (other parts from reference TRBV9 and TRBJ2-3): DSGVTQTPKHLITATGQRVTLRCSPRSGDLSVYWYQQSLDQGLQFLIQYYNGEERAKGNILERFSAQQFPDLHSELNLSSLELGDSALYFCASSAHQGLDLGDTQYFGPGTRLTVL.

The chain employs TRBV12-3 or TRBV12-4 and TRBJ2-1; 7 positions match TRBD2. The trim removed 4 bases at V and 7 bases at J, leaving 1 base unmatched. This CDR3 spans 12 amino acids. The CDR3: CASSWGGNEQFF. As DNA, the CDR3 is TGTGCCAGCAGTTGGGGGGGAAATGAGCAGTTCTTC.